A single sample gave rise to the 17 T cell receptor beta chains below, sequenced in a study of blood T cells in healthy people across ages. PCR was performed a second time for about 6 to 12 cycles using a sample-barcoded 5' primer and a J-beta primer mix. From the 5' RACE reads, TCRdb called clonotypes with MiXCR, one entry per CDR3 protein. The sample comprises about 1,500,000 distinct CDR3 sequences, 42% of which are singletons, and approximately 7.9% rests with the top ten. Sequencing used blood. These receptors came from a woman under 30 in good health.

This clonotype was detected a few times. V and J are TRBV28 and TRBJ1-2, with 8 positions matching TRBD1. Germline CDR1 and CDR2: MDHEN and SYDVKM. J lost 3 bases, V lost 4 bases, and 4 bases had no gene match. The CDR3 spans 14 residues. The CDR3 bases are TGTGCCAGCAGTTCCAGGGGGCATCACTATGGCTACACCTTC. Translated, it gives CASSSRGHHYGYTF.

This clonotype was counted at least ten times. The gene calls are TRBV20-1 and TRBJ2-3; D is ambiguous. Germline CDR1 DFQATT, CDR2 SNEGSKA (reference sequence). V was pared by 5 bases and J by 6 bases, with 15 bases between. The CDR3 has 13 amino acids. The CDR3 DNA is TGCAGTGCTCCCGACGGCGGTGCGGATACGCAGTATTTT. Its translation: CSAPDGGADTQYF.

This chain joins TRBV6-5 and TRBJ2-1, with 13 bases lining up with TRBD2. The CDR3 has 15 amino acids. Trimming at V came to 3 bases and at J to 8 bases, leaving 4 bases not matched to a gene. CDR1 and CDR2 (germline): MNHEY, SVGAGI. The chain's CDR3 is CASSYVGLAGDEQFF. The CDR3 DNA sequence: TGTGCCAGCAGTTATGTAGGACTAGCGGGGGATGAGCAGTTCTTC.

This chain connects TRBV9 to TRBJ2-4; 9 bases agree with TRBD1. After removal of 3 bases from V and 2 bases from J, the junction contained 3 bases not matched to a gene. Looked up from germline, CDR1 is SGDLS and CDR2 is YYNGEE. The CDR3 length is 15 residues. The CDR3 here is CASSGGQGTKNIQYF. CDR3 in DNA: TGTGCCAGCAGCGGGGGACAGGGAACCAAAAACATTCAGTACTTC. Complete variable domain (other parts from reference TRBV9 and TRBJ2-4): DSGVTQTPKHLITATGQRVTLRCSPRSGDLSVYWYQQSLDQGLQFLIQYYNGEERAKGNILERFSAQQFPDLHSELNLSSLELGDSALYFCASSGGQGTKNIQYFGAGTRLSVL.

The chain couples TRBV14 to TRBJ2-1, with 7 bases identical to TRBD2. Per germline, CDR1 SGHDN and CDR2 FVKESK. V trimming: 4 bases; J trimming: 6 bases; junction bases outside the gene matches: 12. CDR3 length: 16 amino acids. DNA for the CDR3: TGTGCCAGCAGCCCCCCGGGACTAAGAGCGGGCAATGAGCAGTTCTTC. Its translation is CASSPPGLRAGNEQFF.

This clonotype was observed a few times. The V gene is TRBV4-1, the J gene TRBJ1-5, with a tentative D call TRBD1 (6 bases). The CDR3 contains 15 residues. From germline, CDR1 is MGHRA and CDR2 YSYEKL. V shed 3 bases and J shed 1 base, with 10 bases lying between them. The CDR3 protein is CASSQAGQSNQPQHF. In DNA form, the CDR3 reads TGCGCCAGCAGCCAGGCCGGACAGAGCAATCAGCCCCAGCATTTT.

The sample holds a few counts of this clonotype. The chain recombines TRBV14 with TRBJ2-7; possibly TRBD1 or TRBD2 for D (6 bases each). Trimming pared 4 bases from V and 2 bases from J, leaving 15 bases between. Per the germline V gene, CDR1 is SGHDN and CDR2 is FVKESK. The CDR3 consists of 15 residues. The CDR3 coding sequence is TGTGCCAGCAGCCGCTCCGGGGGCTCTGCCTACGAGCAGTACTTC. Translated, it gives CASSRSGGSAYEQYF.

The chain is built from TRBV4-1 and TRBJ2-1; 10 bases are a match to TRBD2. The CDR3 covers 16 residues. V dropped 1 base and J dropped 7; count of bases not matched to a gene: 7. Germline CDR1 and CDR2: MGHRA and YSYEKL. The CDR3 loop is CASSQVSVLAGNEQFF. CDR3 in DNA: TGCGCCAGCAGCCAAGTATCGGTACTAGCGGGGAATGAGCAGTTCTTC.

This clonotype was detected only a few times. The chain recombines TRBV11-2 with TRBJ1-1; 11 nucleotides match TRBD1. CDR1 is SGHAT, CDR2 FQNNGV, per germline. The CDR3 contains 16 residues. The trim removed 5 bases at V and 5 bases at J, leaving 10 bases unmatched. The CDR3 nucleotides read TGTGCCAGCAGCGCCCAAGCCGGGACAGGGGGGACTGAAGCTTTCTTT. Translated: CASSAQAGTGGTEAFF.

V gene TRBV7-2 combines with J gene TRBJ2-3, with TRBD2 identical over 10 bases. CDR1 is SGHTA and CDR2 is FQGNSA in the germline V gene. V gave up 5 bases and J gave up 3 bases; unmatched junction bases: 11. The CDR3 totals 17 residues. In DNA form, the CDR3 reads TGTGCCAGCAGCCCCCGGGGGAGCGGGAGGGGGACAGATACGCAGTATTTT. Protein product: CASSPRGSGRGTDTQYF.

This clonotype was seen a few times. CDR3 nucleotide sequence: TGCAGTGCAGAACCATCGCGCACCGCTTCCGAGCAGTACTTC. This codes for CSAEPSRTASEQYF. The V and J genes are TRBV20-1 and TRBJ2-7, with no clear D. Germline assignment: CDR1 DFQATT and CDR2 SNEGSKA (reference sequence). The CDR3 runs to 14 residues. The V and J ends lost 6 bases and 6 bases respectively, with 21 bases between them.

The J gene is TRBJ2-1, the V gene TRBV11-2; 11 bases agree with TRBD2. Germline V gives CDR1 SGHAT, CDR2 FQNNGV. This CDR3 is 16 amino acids long. Germline trimming cut 6 bases from V and 14 bases from J; bases unmatched to any gene: 18. Written as DNA, the CDR3 is TGTGCCAGCAGATCGTTCACCGGGACTAGCGGTCCAGTGAAGTTCTTC. This encodes CASRSFTGTSGPVKFF.

This clonotype occurred a few times. The J gene is TRBJ2-5, the V gene TRBV10-3, with D possibly called TRBD1 or TRBD2 (7 bases each). The length of the CDR3 is 16 residues. The V end lost 4 bases, the J end lost 11 bases, and 26 bases lay between the germline ends. Germline loops: CDR1 ENHRY, CDR2 SYGVKD. The CDR3 bases are TGTGCCATCAGTGGTCCTCAGGGAGGGGGCGGTTTGGAGCAGTACTTC. This translates into CAISGPQGGGGLEQYF.

This clonotype occurred a few times. This chain's CDR3 is CASSLVSPSGANVLTF. DNA of the CDR3: TGTGCCAGCAGCTTGGTGTCCCCCTCTGGGGCCAACGTCCTGACTTTC. This rearrangement joins TRBV5-5 to TRBJ2-6; D not resolved. V was pared by 0 bases and J by 0 bases, with 7 bases between. The CDR3 runs 16 residues. Looked up from germline, CDR1 is SGHKS and CDR2 is YYEKEE (reference sequence).

This chain connects TRBV30 to TRBJ2-1; D is unresolved. The CDR3 length is 14 residues. The germline V gene has CDR1 GTSNPN and CDR2 SVGIG (reference sequence). V was trimmed by 2 bases and J by 5 bases, leaving 13 bases between them. CDR3 loop: CAWSQASWNNEQFF. In DNA form, the CDR3 reads TGTGCCTGGAGTCAGGCCTCCTGGAACAATGAGCAGTTCTTC. Full variable domain (outside the CDR3, taken from reference TRBV30 and TRBJ2-1): SQTIHQWPATLVQPVGSPLSLECTVEGTSNPNLYWYRQAAGRGLQLLFYSVGIGQISSEVPQNLSASRPQDRQFILSSKKLLLSDSGFYLCAWSQASWNNEQFFGPGTRLTVL.

J is TRBJ2-3 and V is TRBV20-1, with D maybe TRBD1 (6 bases). The length of the CDR3 is 14 residues. Trimming took 3 bases from V and 5 from J, leaving 15 bases between them. Germline V gives CDR1 DFQATT, CDR2 SNEGSKA (reference sequence). CDR3 DNA: TGCAGTGCTAGGGGGGAGTCAGGGGTAGATACGCAGTATTTT. Residues: CSARGESGVDTQYF.

This clonotype was recorded a few times. The chain recombines TRBV6-5 with TRBJ2-1; 13 nucleotides align to TRBD2. The CDR3 is made up of 16 amino acids. CDR1 MNHEY and CDR2 SVGAGI come from the germline V gene. J lost 7 bases, V lost 0 bases, and 3 bases had no gene match. The CDR3 region has the DNA TGTGCCAGCAGTTACTCGGGACTAGCGGGGATGAATGAGCAGTTCTTC. This codes for CASSYSGLAGMNEQFF.